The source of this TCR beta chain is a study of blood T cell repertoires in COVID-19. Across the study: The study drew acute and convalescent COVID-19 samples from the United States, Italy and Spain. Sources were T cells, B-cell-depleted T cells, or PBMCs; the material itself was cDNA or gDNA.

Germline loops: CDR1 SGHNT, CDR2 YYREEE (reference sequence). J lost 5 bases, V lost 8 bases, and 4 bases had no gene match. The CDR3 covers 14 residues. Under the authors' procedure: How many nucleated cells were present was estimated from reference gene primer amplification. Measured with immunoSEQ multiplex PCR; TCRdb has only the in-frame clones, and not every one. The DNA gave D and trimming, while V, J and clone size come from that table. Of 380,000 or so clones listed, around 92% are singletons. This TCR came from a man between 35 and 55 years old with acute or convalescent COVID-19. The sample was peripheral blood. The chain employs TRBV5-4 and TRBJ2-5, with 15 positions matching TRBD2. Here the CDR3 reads CARGLAGGVETQYF. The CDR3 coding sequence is TGTGCCAGGGGACTAGCGGGGGGCGTTGAGACCCAGTACTTC.